The 7 T cell receptor beta chains presented below share a single source sample, sequenced in a study of long-term antiretroviral therapy in people with HIV. This was the immunoSEQ v3.0 assay at survey level. TCRdb's copy holds only in-frame clones and misses some; the assay was immunoSEQ multiplex PCR. Among roughly 25,000 clones, around three quarters were seen once, and the ten largest hold roughly 10%. The sequences come from unsorted PBMCs, collected 2.1 years after starting antiretroviral therapy. The receptors were gathered from a man between 25 and 39 years old with HIV.

This clone was seen a handful of times. The chain combines TRBV27 with TRBJ2-7, with 11 bases aligning to TRBD1. Germline loops: CDR1 MNHEY, CDR2 SMNVEV (reference sequence). The CDR3 consists of 15 residues. The trim removed 3 bases at V and 0 bases at J, leaving 1 base unmatched. CDR3 protein: CASSLGTGGSYEQYF. CDR3 sequence (DNA): TGTGCCAGCAGTTTGGGGACAGGGGGCTCCTACGAGCAGTACTTC.

This chain links TRBV10-3 with TRBJ1-6; D possibly corresponds to TRBD1 (5 bases). Trimming removed 2 bases from V and 6 bases from J, with 20 bases in between. This CDR3 has 18 residues. Germline values: CDR1 ENHRY, CDR2 SYGVKD. The CDR3 DNA follows: TGTGCCATCAGTGAGATGACAGAGGAGGGTTTTAGTAATTCACCCCTCCACTTT. Its translation: CAISEMTEEGFSNSPLHF.

The rearrangement joins TRBV20-1 to TRBJ2-3; no reliable D call. This CDR3 comprises 9 residues. Looked up from germline, CDR1 is DFQATT and CDR2 is SNEGSKA (reference sequence). CDR3 loop: CTTTDTQYF. The CDR3 nucleotides read TGCACAACCACAGATACGCAGTATTTT.

V gene TRBV5-1 combines with J gene TRBJ1-1; the D is unclear. Germline loops: CDR1 SGHRS, CDR2 YFSETQ. This CDR3 region has 16 residues. V lost 4 bases, J lost 0 bases, and 16 bases lay in between. CDR3 protein: CASSPGEGRLNTEAFF. CDR3 bases: TGCGCCAGCAGCCCAGGAGAAGGAAGGCTGAACACTGAAGCTTTCTTT.

This clone was observed once. The chain couples TRBV6-6 to TRBJ2-1; maybe TRBD1 (5 bases). CDR1 MNHNY and CDR2 SVGAGI come from the germline V gene (reference sequence). Trimming took off 2 bases at V and 4 bases at J, with 15 bases between the two ends. This CDR3 spans 16 amino acids. The CDR3 region has the DNA TGTGCCAGCAGTTACCGAGAGTCGACAGAATACAATGAGCAGTTCTTC. It yields the protein CASSYRESTEYNEQFF.

This rearrangement joins TRBV19 to TRBJ2-1; TRBD2 matches at 7 bases. Germline trimming cut 3 bases from V and 4 bases from J; bases unmatched to any gene: 12. This CDR3 has 17 amino acids. Per the germline V gene, CDR1 is LNHDA and CDR2 is SQIVND (reference sequence). CDR3 sequence: CASSIYRGEGGYNEQFF. As DNA, the CDR3 is TGTGCCAGTAGTATCTACCGGGGGGAGGGTGGGTACAATGAGCAGTTCTTC.

J is TRBJ1-5 and V is TRBV7-9, with no clear D. The germline CDR1 and CDR2 sequences are SEHNR and FQNEAQ (reference sequence). The CDR3 spans 13 residues. The V gene lost 8 bases and the J gene lost 0 bases, with 8 bases spanning the gap. CDR3 sequence: CASRRDSNQPQHF. CDR3 DNA sequence: TGTGCCAGCCGACGGGATAGCAATCAGCCCCAGCATTTT.